This T cell receptor beta chain was retrieved from a study of T cell clonality in common variable immunodeficiency. Overall study findings and caveats: Shared TCRbeta clones were fewer between CVID subjects than controls. In common variable immunodeficiency, TCR beta chains reportedly carried fewer deletions and N-nucleotide insertions. CVID subjects showed higher TCRbeta clonality than healthy controls.

This clone has just a few counts. What it recognizes is unknown. With the read ending 3 residues before the CDR3 end, the germline J gene is used to fill in that end. Patients had low serum IgG, IgA and/or IgM and specific antibody deficiency. The table came from immunoSEQ multiplex PCR; TCRdb's copy has only in-frame clones and leaves some out. Altogether over 30,000 clones were found in the sample, and no singletons occur. The CDR3 loop spans 15 amino acids. Per germline, CDR1 MNHEY and CDR2 SVGEGT. Trimming pared 2 bases from V and 4 bases from J, leaving 14 bases between. Sequenced: peripheral blood mononuclear cells. The receptor was derived from a human donor with common variable immunodeficiency. The rearrangement links TRBV6-2 or TRBV6-3 to TRBJ1-2, with unresolved D. Partial CDR3 DNA: TGTGCCAGCAGTTACGTTGGCAGTGAGATCTATGGC. Protein sequence: CASSYVGSEIYG. The full CDR3 sequence reads CASSYVGSEIYGYTF.